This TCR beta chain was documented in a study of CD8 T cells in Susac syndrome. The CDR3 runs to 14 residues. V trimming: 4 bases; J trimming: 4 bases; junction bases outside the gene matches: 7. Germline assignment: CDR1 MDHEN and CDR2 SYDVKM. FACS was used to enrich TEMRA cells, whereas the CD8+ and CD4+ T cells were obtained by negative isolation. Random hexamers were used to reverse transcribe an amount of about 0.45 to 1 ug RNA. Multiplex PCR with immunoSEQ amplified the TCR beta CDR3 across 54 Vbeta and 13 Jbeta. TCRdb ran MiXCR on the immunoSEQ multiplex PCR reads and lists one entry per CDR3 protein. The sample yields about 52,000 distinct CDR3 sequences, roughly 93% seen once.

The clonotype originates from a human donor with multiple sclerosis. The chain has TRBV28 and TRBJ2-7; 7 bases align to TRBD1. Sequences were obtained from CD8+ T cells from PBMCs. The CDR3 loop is CASSSDRVEYEQYF. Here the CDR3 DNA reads TGTGCCAGCAGTTCTGACAGGGTAGAATACGAGCAGTACTTC. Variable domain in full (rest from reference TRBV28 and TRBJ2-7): DVKVTQSSRYLVKRTGEKVFLECVQDMDHENMFWYRQDPGLGLRLIYFSYDVKMKEKGDIPEGYSVSREKKERFSLILESASTNQTSMYLCASSSDRVEYEQYFGPGTRLTVT.